A selection of T cell receptor beta chains follows, all from one sample in a study of cytomegalovirus exposure and HLA in healthy donors. The repertoire was sequenced with immunoSEQ multiplex PCR; TCRdb's copy has only in-frame clones and lacks some. The sample contains about 160,000 clones, more than 70% of which appear only once. The material sequenced was PBMCs. The receptors derive from a man aged 60 to 69 in good health and CMV-seronegative. The CDR3 runs from the conserved cysteine through the conserved F or W. Fields, in order: CDR3 protein, CDR3 DNA, J gene, D gene, clone size, V gene. The D gene is left open where the match is weak. Clone sizes are given selectively: once, few, many, or a class where the clone is expanded.

cdr3_aa: CASSIADGPAGLFF
cdr3_nt: TGTGCCAGTAGTATAGCAGACGGTCCCGCGGGGCTGTTTTTT
j_call: TRBJ2-2
d_call: -
clone_size: few
v_call: TRBV19

cdr3_aa: CASSLRRADTGELFF
cdr3_nt: TGTGCCAGCAGCCTTAGGAGGGCTGACACCGGGGAGCTGTTTTTT
j_call: TRBJ2-2
d_call: -
clone_size: -
v_call: TRBV7-6

cdr3_aa: CASSLPGHPPYEQYF
cdr3_nt: TGTGCCAGCAGTTTACCGGGACACCCCCCCTACGAGCAGTACTTC
j_call: TRBJ2-7
d_call: -
clone_size: -
v_call: TRBV27

cdr3_aa: CASSEPGGANEKLFF
cdr3_nt: TGTGCCAGCAGTGAACCAGGGGGAGCTAATGAAAAACTGTTTTTT
j_call: TRBJ1-4
d_call: TRBD1
clone_size: once
v_call: TRBV6-1

cdr3_aa: CASSLTGAKETQYF
cdr3_nt: TGCGCCAGCAGCTTGACAGGGGCGAAAGAGACCCAGTACTTC
j_call: TRBJ2-5
d_call: TRBD1
clone_size: -
v_call: TRBV5-1

cdr3_aa: CASSLASTGGYEQYF
cdr3_nt: TGCGCCAGCAGCTTGGCCTCCACAGGGGGCTACGAGCAGTACTTC
j_call: TRBJ2-7
d_call: TRBD1
clone_size: -
v_call: TRBV5-1

cdr3_aa: CASNSRGGGETQYF
cdr3_nt: TGCGCCAGCAACAGCCGGGGGGGTGGAGAGACCCAGTACTTC
j_call: TRBJ2-5
d_call: TRBD2
clone_size: -
v_call: TRBV5-1

cdr3_aa: CASTKRTPLAGAASTDTQYF
cdr3_nt: TGTGCCAGCACTAAAAGGACCCCCCTAGCGGGGGCCGCCAGCACAGATACGCAGTATTTT
j_call: TRBJ2-3
d_call: TRBD2
clone_size: -
v_call: TRBV27

cdr3_aa: CASSQDINTGELFF
cdr3_nt: TGCGCCAGCAGCCAGGACATTAACACCGGGGAGCTGTTTTTT
j_call: TRBJ2-2
d_call: -
clone_size: -
v_call: TRBV4-3

cdr3_aa: CASSEFSTNYGYTF
cdr3_nt: TGTGCCAGCAGTGAATTCAGTACTAACTATGGCTACACCTTC
j_call: TRBJ1-2
d_call: -
clone_size: few
v_call: TRBV6-1

cdr3_aa: CASSSLASGETQYF
cdr3_nt: TGTGCCAGCAGTTCACTAGCGAGCGGAGAGACCCAGTACTTC
j_call: TRBJ2-5
d_call: TRBD2
clone_size: -
v_call: TRBV6-1

cdr3_aa: CASYEKPGAAYNSPLHF
cdr3_nt: TGTGCCAGCTACGAAAAGCCAGGGGCAGCTTATAATTCACCCCTCCACTTT
j_call: TRBJ1-6
d_call: -
clone_size: -
v_call: TRBV6-4

cdr3_aa: CASSFKGDMDYEQYF
cdr3_nt: TGTGCCAGCAGCTTTAAGGGGGACATGGACTACGAGCAGTACTTC
j_call: TRBJ2-7
d_call: -
clone_size: -
v_call: TRBV7-9

cdr3_aa: CASSYTGTGANVLTF
cdr3_nt: TGTGCCAGCAGTTACACGGGGACTGGGGCCAACGTCCTGACTTTC
j_call: TRBJ2-6
d_call: -
clone_size: -
v_call: TRBV6-6

cdr3_aa: CASSQTGSETQYF
cdr3_nt: TGTGCCAGCAGCCAAACAGGGAGCGAGACCCAGTACTTC
j_call: TRBJ2-5
d_call: -
clone_size: -
v_call: TRBV9

cdr3_aa: CASRTTGQFYEQYF
cdr3_nt: TGTGCCAGCAGAACAACGGGACAGTTCTACGAGCAGTACTTC
j_call: TRBJ2-7
d_call: TRBD1
clone_size: -
v_call: TRBV28

cdr3_aa: CASSIQLAGAKDTQYF
cdr3_nt: TGTGCCAGCAGCATACAACTAGCGGGAGCGAAGGATACGCAGTATTTT
j_call: TRBJ2-3
d_call: TRBD2
clone_size: -
v_call: TRBV5-4

cdr3_aa: CASSTGLAQVYYEQYF
cdr3_nt: TGTGCCAGCAGCACCGGACTAGCCCAGGTTTACTACGAGCAGTACTTC
j_call: TRBJ2-7
d_call: TRBD2
clone_size: -
v_call: TRBV7-8

cdr3_aa: CASSSPGQSNYGYTF
cdr3_nt: TGTGCCAGCAGTTCGCCGGGACAGAGCAACTATGGCTACACCTTC
j_call: TRBJ1-2
d_call: TRBD1
clone_size: few
v_call: TRBV6-5

cdr3_aa: CASSLRGTGSYEQYF
cdr3_nt: TGTGCCAGCAGTTTAAGGGGGACAGGATCTTACGAGCAGTACTTC
j_call: TRBJ2-7
d_call: TRBD1
clone_size: once
v_call: TRBV27

cdr3_aa: CASSGTSGASYEQYF
cdr3_nt: TGCGCCAGCAGCGGGACTAGCGGGGCATCCTACGAGCAGTACTTC
j_call: TRBJ2-7
d_call: TRBD2
clone_size: -
v_call: TRBV5-1

cdr3_aa: CSARGADGYTF
cdr3_nt: TGCAGTGCGCGCGGGGCGGATGGCTACACCTTC
j_call: TRBJ1-2
d_call: -
clone_size: -
v_call: TRBV20-1

cdr3_aa: CASSLRNTQYF
cdr3_nt: TGTGCCAGCAGCTTACGTAATACGCAGTATTTT
j_call: TRBJ2-3
d_call: -
clone_size: -
v_call: TRBV7-2

cdr3_aa: CASRLDRTNTEAFF
cdr3_nt: TGTGCCAGCAGGTTGGACAGGACGAACACTGAAGCTTTCTTT
j_call: TRBJ1-1
d_call: TRBD1
clone_size: -
v_call: TRBV28

cdr3_aa: CASSFDRAGGNTIYF
cdr3_nt: TGTGCCAGTAGTTTCGACAGGGCTGGAGGAAACACCATATATTTT
j_call: TRBJ1-3
d_call: TRBD1
clone_size: -
v_call: TRBV19

cdr3_aa: CASRGEGSYEQYF
cdr3_nt: TGTGCCAGCAGGGGTGAGGGATCCTACGAGCAGTACTTC
j_call: TRBJ2-7
d_call: -
clone_size: -
v_call: TRBV2

cdr3_aa: CASSLMGQQTGELFF
cdr3_nt: TGTGCCAGCAGCTTAATGGGGCAGCAAACCGGGGAGCTGTTTTTT
j_call: TRBJ2-2
d_call: -
clone_size: -
v_call: TRBV7-3

cdr3_aa: CASSYGIGGETQYF
cdr3_nt: TGTGCCAGCAGTTACGGGATCGGGGGAGAGACCCAGTACTTC
j_call: TRBJ2-5
d_call: -
clone_size: -
v_call: TRBV7-2

cdr3_aa: CASSLSTGELFF
cdr3_nt: TGTGCCAGCAGTTTGAGTACCGGGGAGCTGTTTTTT
j_call: TRBJ2-2
d_call: -
clone_size: once
v_call: TRBV28

cdr3_aa: CASSQVSGLAREQYF
cdr3_nt: TGCGCCAGCAGCCAAGTCTCCGGACTAGCGCGGGAGCAGTACTTC
j_call: TRBJ2-7
d_call: TRBD2
clone_size: -
v_call: TRBV4-1

cdr3_aa: CASSPDRGLNTGELFF
cdr3_nt: TGTGCCAGCAGCCCGGACAGGGGGCTGAACACCGGGGAGCTGTTTTTT
j_call: TRBJ2-2
d_call: TRBD1
clone_size: -
v_call: TRBV28

cdr3_aa: CASSPETGGEDGYTF
cdr3_nt: TGTGCCAGCTCACCGGAAACAGGGGGAGAGGATGGCTACACCTTC
j_call: TRBJ1-2
d_call: TRBD1
clone_size: -
v_call: TRBV18

cdr3_aa: CASTAAGRAQPQHF
cdr3_nt: TGTGCCAGCACTGCTGCGGGGAGGGCACAGCCCCAGCATTTT
j_call: TRBJ1-5
d_call: -
clone_size: -
v_call: TRBV28

cdr3_aa: CATSRDGQAAALF
cdr3_nt: TGTGCCACCAGCAGAGATGGCCAGGCAGCTGCTCTCTTT
j_call: TRBJ1-1
d_call: -
clone_size: -
v_call: TRBV15

cdr3_aa: CASSQTPAVHTGELFF
cdr3_nt: TGCGCCAGCAGCCAAACTCCAGCGGTCCACACCGGGGAGCTGTTTTTT
j_call: TRBJ2-2
d_call: -
clone_size: few
v_call: TRBV4-3

cdr3_aa: CASSTEGSEQFF
cdr3_nt: TGTGCCAGTAGTACCGAGGGTTCTGAGCAGTTCTTC
j_call: TRBJ2-1
d_call: -
clone_size: -
v_call: TRBV19

cdr3_aa: CASSQGANQPQHF
cdr3_nt: TGTGCCAGCAGCCAGGGGGCAAATCAGCCCCAGCATTTT
j_call: TRBJ1-5
d_call: TRBD1
clone_size: -
v_call: TRBV6-5

cdr3_aa: CAWNPHQGAGYGYTF
cdr3_nt: TGTGCCTGGAATCCTCACCAGGGGGCTGGCTATGGCTACACCTTC
j_call: TRBJ1-2
d_call: TRBD1
clone_size: -
v_call: TRBV30

cdr3_aa: CASSLDPGGGHTDTQYF
cdr3_nt: TGTGCCAGCAGCTTAGACCCGGGAGGAGGGCACACAGATACGCAGTATTTT
j_call: TRBJ2-3
d_call: TRBD2
clone_size: -
v_call: TRBV9

cdr3_aa: CASSVGTSHNEQFF
cdr3_nt: TGTGCCAGTAGTGTGGGGACTAGCCACAATGAGCAGTTCTTC
j_call: TRBJ2-1
d_call: TRBD2
clone_size: few
v_call: TRBV19

cdr3_aa: CASSLPTTSGTKTQYF
cdr3_nt: TGCGCCAGCAGCTTGCCCACGACTAGCGGGACAAAGACCCAGTACTTC
j_call: TRBJ2-5
d_call: TRBD2
clone_size: -
v_call: TRBV5-1

cdr3_aa: CASSQVRTSGIYEQYF
cdr3_nt: TGCGCCAGCAGCCAAGTGCGGACTAGCGGGATATACGAGCAGTACTTC
j_call: TRBJ2-7
d_call: TRBD2
clone_size: -
v_call: TRBV4-3

cdr3_aa: CASRGRTGETYEQYF
cdr3_nt: TGTGCCAGCAGGGGAAGAACGGGAGAGACCTACGAGCAGTACTTC
j_call: TRBJ2-7
d_call: -
clone_size: -
v_call: TRBV5-4

cdr3_aa: CASSALRRAITEAFF
cdr3_nt: TGTGCCAGCAGCGCCCTCCGGAGGGCAATCACTGAAGCTTTCTTT
j_call: TRBJ1-1
d_call: -
clone_size: -
v_call: TRBV5-6

cdr3_aa: CASSFRLAGGRDTQYF
cdr3_nt: TGTGCCAGCAGCTTCCGACTAGCGGGGGGGCGTGATACGCAGTATTTT
j_call: TRBJ2-3
d_call: TRBD2
clone_size: -
v_call: TRBV7-2

cdr3_aa: CASSVGTGIGYTF
cdr3_nt: TGTGCCAGCAGCGTGGGGACAGGGATCGGCTACACCTTC
j_call: TRBJ1-2
d_call: TRBD1
clone_size: few
v_call: TRBV9

cdr3_aa: CASSLVEDEQFF
cdr3_nt: TGCGCCAGCAGCTTGGTAGAGGATGAGCAATTCTTC
j_call: TRBJ2-1
d_call: -
clone_size: -
v_call: TRBV5-1

cdr3_aa: CASSYSEDRGNGYTF
cdr3_nt: TGTGCCAGCAGTTATTCTGAGGACAGGGGGAATGGCTACACCTTC
j_call: TRBJ1-2
d_call: TRBD1
clone_size: -
v_call: TRBV6-6

cdr3_aa: CASSRGLAEETQYF
cdr3_nt: TGCGCCAGCAGCCGGGGACTAGCGGAAGAGACCCAGTACTTC
j_call: TRBJ2-5
d_call: TRBD2
clone_size: -
v_call: TRBV4-3

cdr3_aa: CASSPRGPEYTEAFF
cdr3_nt: TGTGCCAGCAGCCCCCGCGGGCCAGAGTACACTGAAGCTTTCTTT
j_call: TRBJ1-1
d_call: -
clone_size: -
v_call: TRBV7-3

cdr3_aa: CASSPQGTGGEQYF
cdr3_nt: TGTGCCAGCAGCCCCCAAGGGACAGGGGGCGAGCAGTACTTC
j_call: TRBJ2-7
d_call: TRBD1
clone_size: -
v_call: TRBV7-3

cdr3_aa: CASSTSRQGFYGYTF
cdr3_nt: TGTGCCAGTAGTACTTCGAGACAGGGCTTCTATGGCTACACCTTC
j_call: TRBJ1-2
d_call: TRBD1
clone_size: few
v_call: TRBV19